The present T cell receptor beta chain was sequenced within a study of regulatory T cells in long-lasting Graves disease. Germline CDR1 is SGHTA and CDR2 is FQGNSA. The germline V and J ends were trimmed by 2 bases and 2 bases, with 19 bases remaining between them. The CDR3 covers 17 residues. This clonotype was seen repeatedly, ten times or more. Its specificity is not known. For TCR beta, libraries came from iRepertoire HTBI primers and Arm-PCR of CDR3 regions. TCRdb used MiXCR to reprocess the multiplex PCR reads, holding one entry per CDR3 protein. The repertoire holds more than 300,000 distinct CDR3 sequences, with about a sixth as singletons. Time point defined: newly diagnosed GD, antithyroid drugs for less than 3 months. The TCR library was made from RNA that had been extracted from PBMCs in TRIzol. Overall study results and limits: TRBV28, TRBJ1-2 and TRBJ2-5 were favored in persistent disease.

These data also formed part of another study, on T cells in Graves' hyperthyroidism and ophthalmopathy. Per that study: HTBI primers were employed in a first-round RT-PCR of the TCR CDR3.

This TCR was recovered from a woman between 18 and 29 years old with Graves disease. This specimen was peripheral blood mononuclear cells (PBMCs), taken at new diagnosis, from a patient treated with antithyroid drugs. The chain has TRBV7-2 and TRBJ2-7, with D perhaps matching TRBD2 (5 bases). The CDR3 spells CASSLYVRASRPYEQYF. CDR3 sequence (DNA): TGTGCCAGCAGCTTATACGTTCGGGCTAGCCGCCCCTACGAGCAGTACTTC.